The entry below gives a single T cell receptor (beta chain) sequence along with its context. The antigen is undetermined. The donors were in the approximately 120-subject validation cohort, distinct from the approximately 700-subject first cohort. This CDR3 has 16 amino acids. The J segment lost 6 bases and the V segment lost 5 bases, leaving 8 bases of the junction unmatched. Germline V lookup: CDR1 SGHTA, CDR2 FQGNSA. The sample originates from a study of cytomegalovirus exposure and HLA in healthy donors. Across the study: It was reported in a later analysis that the approximately 120 validation repertoires used the same platform as the roughly 670 first-cohort repertoires. Study results and limitations: Researchers catalogued under 200 TCR beta chains as cytomegalovirus-associated.

Profiled with immunoSEQ multiplex PCR; TCRdb holds only in-frame clones, not every one. The sample gives about 150,000 clones, just over 85% of which show up once; roughly 2.1% is in the top ten. The chain uses TRBV7-2 and TRBJ2-1; 12 positions agree with TRBD1. The sequencing input was PBMCs. The sequence was obtained from a human donor in good health. The CDR3 bases are TGTGCCAGCAGCCCTCGGGGACAGGGGGCCGTCAATGAGCAGTTCTTC. Translation gives CASSPRGQGAVNEQFF.